This T cell receptor (beta chain) emerged from a study of blood T cells in healthy people across ages. Study-wide findings and caveats: Any changes in expanded clonotypes were possibly confounded, as donor CMV status remained unknown.

Germline values: CDR1 SQVTM, CDR2 ANQGSEA. The CDR3 extends over 15 amino acids. V gave up 5 bases and J gave up 4 bases; unmatched junction bases: 14. Collection of around 9.3 milliliters of peripheral blood was performed for each donor. This clonotype appeared many times. Its specificity is not known. With a J-beta primer mix and a sample-barcoded 5' primer, a second PCR ran roughly 7 to 11 cycles. One entry per CDR3 protein, called by TCRdb with MiXCR from the 5' RACE reads. This sample carries 1.5 million to 2 million distinct CDR3 sequences, roughly 30% of them seen once, and the ten largest clones take 7.7%.

The receptor's source is a woman under 40 in good health. Sequenced sample: blood. The chain uses TRBV29-1 and TRBJ2-7, with TRBD1 identical over 7 bases. The CDR3, as DNA: TGCAGCGTTCGGGATCAGACAGGGATTGGATACGAGCAGTACTTC. It yields the protein CSVRDQTGIGYEQYF.